Listed below are T cell receptor beta chains from one sample, sequenced in a study of blood T cells in healthy people across ages. From the 5' RACE reads, TCRdb called clonotypes with MiXCR, one entry per CDR3 protein. The data hold around 1,600,000 distinct CDR3 sequences, with 35% to 45% observed a single time. Sequencing was performed on blood. Source of these receptors: a woman aged 18-35 years in good health. Each CDR3 is given without its conserved first and last residue.

len	v_gene	j_gene	CDR3aa
12	TRBV7-6	TRBJ2-7	ASRESVGAYEQY
11	TRBV7-2	TRBJ2-7	AGSLATPYEQY
13	TRBV4-3	TRBJ2-1	ASSSGTGMYNEQF
12	TRBV24-1	TRBJ2-1	ATSDPSGNNEQF
14	TRBV5-5	TRBJ2-5	ASSLAGQVVQETQY
14	TRBV6-1	TRBJ2-1	ASSERTGGSYNEQF
10	TRBV10-3	TRBJ2-1	AVQVAYNEQF
12	TRBV10-3	TRBJ2-3	ATGSGTYTDTQY
14	TRBV28	TRBJ2-7	ASSPLAGGKGYEQY
13	TRBV6-6	TRBJ2-7	ASSKDAGGAYEQY
13	TRBV21-1	TRBJ1-2	ASTSFPGGAYGYT
12	TRBV11-2	TRBJ2-4	ASSLDPRKNIQY
12	TRBV10-3	TRBJ1-2	AISEGALRNGYT
12	TRBV4-3	TRBJ2-1	ASSWMDTDNEQF
13	TRBV12-3/TRBV12-4	TRBJ2-3	ASSLSRGQTDTQY
11	TRBV30	TRBJ1-1	AWNLGGITEAF
17	TRBV27	TRBJ2-1	ASSLLGLAGATGYNEQF
12	TRBV13	TRBJ2-1	ASSLSTPLDEQF
9	TRBV29-1	TRBJ2-3	SVARSGTQY
12	TRBV18	TRBJ1-6	ASSPTQDNSPLH
13	TRBV7-2	TRBJ2-5	ASSLSLAGVNEQY
16	TRBV7-2	TRBJ2-1	ASSLGPRGLAGYNEQF
12	TRBV20-1	TRBJ2-7	SARLAGPLGEQY
14	TRBV4-3	TRBJ2-1	ASSQDRRGSYNEQF
10	TRBV20-1	TRBJ2-7	SARGTGAEQY
11	TRBV7-2	TRBJ2-1	ASRILARNEQF
14	TRBV20-1	TRBJ2-7	SASSTGTLKAYEQY
13	TRBV18	TRBJ2-7	ASSRLDTVSKEQY
13	TRBV7-2	TRBJ2-1	ASSLGTSGSYEQF
8	TRBV10-1	TRBJ1-4	ASEEVKLF
13	TRBV29-1	TRBJ2-3	SVERTSGGRDTQY
12	TRBV15	TRBJ2-1	ATSRDAGASEQF
14	TRBV5-1	TRBJ2-5	ASSPGLAGGEETQY
12	TRBV4-3	TRBJ2-1	ASSQEGTYNGQF
15	TRBV12-3/TRBV12-4	TRBJ1-2	ASSLGTGAARNYGYT
14	TRBV5-1	TRBJ1-1	ASSLVGGVWNTEAF
11	TRBV27	TRBJ2-7	ASSWQGPYEQY
11	TRBV15	TRBJ1-2	ATSIDAASGYT
13	TRBV28	TRBJ2-3	ASSSPGLGTDTQY
10	TRBV5-1	TRBJ2-7	ASRQDTYEQY
14	TRBV19	TRBJ2-1	ASSISPGLSYNEQF
11	TRBV5-1	TRBJ2-7	ASSLEGVNEQY
10	TRBV20-1	TRBJ2-5	SARDDLETQY
12	TRBV6-6	TRBJ2-1	ASSTSGEGNEQF
13	TRBV2	TRBJ2-3	ASSELAGITDTQY
10	TRBV7-9	TRBJ2-5	ASMTDSCSQY
12	TRBV20-1	TRBJ2-3	SARDFAGTDTQY
12	TRBV30	TRBJ2-5	AWSVSSGRETQY
12	TRBV30	TRBJ2-2	AWTLAGATGELF
14	TRBV27	TRBJ2-7	ASSLSSGLAGVEQY
14	TRBV7-8	TRBJ2-3	ASSLLPLTSTDTQY
13	TRBV12-3/TRBV12-4	TRBJ2-7	ASSSPGTGAYEQY
13	TRBV20-1	TRBJ2-7	SATTPDHFGYEQY
12	TRBV6-1	TRBJ1-3	ASSVKGHGNTIY
13	TRBV21-1	NA	ASSKVGRAEETQY
12	TRBV7-2	TRBJ2-7	ASSVGTVEIAQY